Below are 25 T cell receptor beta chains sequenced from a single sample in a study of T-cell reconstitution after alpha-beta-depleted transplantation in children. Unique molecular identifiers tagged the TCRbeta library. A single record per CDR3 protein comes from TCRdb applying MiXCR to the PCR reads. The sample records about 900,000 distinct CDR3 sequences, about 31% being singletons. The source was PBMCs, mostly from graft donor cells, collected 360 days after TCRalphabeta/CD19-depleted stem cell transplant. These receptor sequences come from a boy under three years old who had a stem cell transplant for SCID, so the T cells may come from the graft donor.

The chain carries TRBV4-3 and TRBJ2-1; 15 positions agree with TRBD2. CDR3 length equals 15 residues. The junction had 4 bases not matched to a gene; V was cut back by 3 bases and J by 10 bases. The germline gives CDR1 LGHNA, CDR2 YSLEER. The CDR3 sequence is CASSQGLAGGEEQFF. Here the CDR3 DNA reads TGCGCCAGCAGCCAGGGACTAGCGGGGGGCGAGGAGCAGTTCTTC.

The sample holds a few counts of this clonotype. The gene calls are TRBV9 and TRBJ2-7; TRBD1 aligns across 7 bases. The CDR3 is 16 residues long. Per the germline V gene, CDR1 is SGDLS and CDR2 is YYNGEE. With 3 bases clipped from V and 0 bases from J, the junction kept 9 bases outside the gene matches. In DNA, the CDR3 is TGTGCCAGCAGCGACCGGACAGGCGTAAGCTCCTACGAGCAGTACTTC. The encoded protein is CASSDRTGVSSYEQYF.

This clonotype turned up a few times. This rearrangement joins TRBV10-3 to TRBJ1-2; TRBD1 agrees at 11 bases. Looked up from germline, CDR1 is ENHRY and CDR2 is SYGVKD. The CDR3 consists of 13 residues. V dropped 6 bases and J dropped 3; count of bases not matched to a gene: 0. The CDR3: CAIRGQGDYGYTF. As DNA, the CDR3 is TGTGCCATCAGGGGACAGGGGGACTATGGCTACACCTTC.

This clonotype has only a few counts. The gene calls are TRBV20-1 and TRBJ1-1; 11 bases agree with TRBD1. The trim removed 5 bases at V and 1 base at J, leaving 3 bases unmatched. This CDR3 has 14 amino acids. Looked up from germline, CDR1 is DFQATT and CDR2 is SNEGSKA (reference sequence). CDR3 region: CSAYGTGGNTEAFF. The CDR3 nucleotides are TGCAGTGCTTACGGGACAGGGGGGAACACTGAAGCTTTCTTT.

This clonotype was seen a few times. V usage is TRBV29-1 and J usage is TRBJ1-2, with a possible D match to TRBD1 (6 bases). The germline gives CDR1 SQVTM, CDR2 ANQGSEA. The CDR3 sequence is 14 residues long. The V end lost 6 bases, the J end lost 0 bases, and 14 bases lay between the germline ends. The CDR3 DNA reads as TGCAGCGTCAGGGGAGGGGAGTCTAACTATGGCTACACCTTC. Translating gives CSVRGGESNYGYTF.

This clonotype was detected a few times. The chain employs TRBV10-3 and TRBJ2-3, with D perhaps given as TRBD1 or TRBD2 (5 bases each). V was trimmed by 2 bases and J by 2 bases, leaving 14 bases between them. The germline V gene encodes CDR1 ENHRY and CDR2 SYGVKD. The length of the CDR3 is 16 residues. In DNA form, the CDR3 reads TGTGCCATCAGTGAGCTCTCTGACGGGGCCACAGATACGCAGTATTTT. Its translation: CAISELSDGATDTQYF.

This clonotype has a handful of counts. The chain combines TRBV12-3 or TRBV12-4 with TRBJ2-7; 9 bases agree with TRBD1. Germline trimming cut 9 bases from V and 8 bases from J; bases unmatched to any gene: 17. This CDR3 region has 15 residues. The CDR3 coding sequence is TGTGCCAGGACCCCTCTATCCTACAGGGGGCAGAAGCAGTACTTC. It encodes CARTPLSYRGQKQYF.

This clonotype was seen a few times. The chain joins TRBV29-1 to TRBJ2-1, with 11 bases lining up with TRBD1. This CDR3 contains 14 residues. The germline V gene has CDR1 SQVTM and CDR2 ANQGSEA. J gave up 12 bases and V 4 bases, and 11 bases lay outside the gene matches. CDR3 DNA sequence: TGCAGCGTTGTCCGAGGGACAGGGGGTACGGTGCAGTTCTTC. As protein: CSVVRGTGGTVQFF.

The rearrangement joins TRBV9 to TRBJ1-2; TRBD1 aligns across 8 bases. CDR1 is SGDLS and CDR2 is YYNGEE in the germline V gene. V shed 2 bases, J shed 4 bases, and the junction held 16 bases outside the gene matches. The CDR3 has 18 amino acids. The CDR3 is CASSVSGQDDWGGYGYTF. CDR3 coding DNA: TGTGCCAGCAGCGTTTCGGGACAGGACGATTGGGGAGGCTATGGCTACACCTTC.

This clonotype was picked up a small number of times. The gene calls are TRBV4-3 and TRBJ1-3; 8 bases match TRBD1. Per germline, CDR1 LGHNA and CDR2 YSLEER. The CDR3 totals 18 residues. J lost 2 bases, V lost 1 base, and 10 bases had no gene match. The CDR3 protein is CASSQVLSGTGAGNTIYF. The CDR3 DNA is TGCGCCAGCAGCCAAGTACTCTCCGGGACAGGCGCTGGAAACACCATATATTTT.

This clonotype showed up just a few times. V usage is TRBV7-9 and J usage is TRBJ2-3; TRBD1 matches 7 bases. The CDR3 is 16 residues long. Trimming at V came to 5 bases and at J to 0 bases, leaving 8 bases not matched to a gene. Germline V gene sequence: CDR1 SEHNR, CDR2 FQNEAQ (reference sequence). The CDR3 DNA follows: TGTGCCAGCAGCCCCCGAGGGGGCTCTAGCACAGATACGCAGTATTTT. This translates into CASSPRGGSSTDTQYF.

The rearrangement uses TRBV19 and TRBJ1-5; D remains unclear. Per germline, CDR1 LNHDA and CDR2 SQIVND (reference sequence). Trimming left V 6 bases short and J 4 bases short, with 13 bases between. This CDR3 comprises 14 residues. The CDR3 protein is CASRLGQTNQPQHF. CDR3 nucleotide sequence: TGTGCCAGTAGATTAGGGCAAACTAATCAGCCCCAGCATTTT.

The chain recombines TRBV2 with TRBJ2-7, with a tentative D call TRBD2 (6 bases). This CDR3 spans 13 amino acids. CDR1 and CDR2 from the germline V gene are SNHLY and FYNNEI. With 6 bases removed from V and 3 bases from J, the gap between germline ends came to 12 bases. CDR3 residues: CASRLTSSYEQYF. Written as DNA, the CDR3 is TGTGCCAGCAGACTAACTAGCAGCTACGAGCAGTACTTC. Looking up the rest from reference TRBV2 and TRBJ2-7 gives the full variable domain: EPEVTQTPSHQVTQMGQEVILRCVPISNHLYFYWYRQILGQKVEFLVSFYNNEISEKSEIFDDQFSVERPDGSNFTLKIRSTKLEDSAMYFCASRLTSSYEQYFGPGTRLTVT.

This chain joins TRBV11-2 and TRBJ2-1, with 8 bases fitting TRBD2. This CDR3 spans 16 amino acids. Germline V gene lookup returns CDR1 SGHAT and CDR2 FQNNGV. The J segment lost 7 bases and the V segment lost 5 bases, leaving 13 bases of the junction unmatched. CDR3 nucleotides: TGTGCCAGCAGCCGGACTAGCTTTGTGAGTTCAAATGAGCAGTTCTTC. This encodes CASSRTSFVSSNEQFF. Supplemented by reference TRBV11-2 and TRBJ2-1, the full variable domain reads EAGVAQSPRYKIIEKRQSVAFWCNPISGHATLYWYQQILGQGPKLLIQFQNNGVVDDSQLPKDRFSAERLKGVDSTLKIQPAKLEDSAVYLCASSRTSFVSSNEQFFGPGTRLTVL.

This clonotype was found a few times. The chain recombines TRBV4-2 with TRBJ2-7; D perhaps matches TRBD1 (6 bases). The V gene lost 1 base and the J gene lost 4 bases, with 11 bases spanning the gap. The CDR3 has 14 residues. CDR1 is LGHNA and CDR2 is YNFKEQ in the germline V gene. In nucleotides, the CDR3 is TGTGCCAGCAGCCAAGCAGGGGATGGTTACGAGCAGTACTTC. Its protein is CASSQAGDGYEQYF.

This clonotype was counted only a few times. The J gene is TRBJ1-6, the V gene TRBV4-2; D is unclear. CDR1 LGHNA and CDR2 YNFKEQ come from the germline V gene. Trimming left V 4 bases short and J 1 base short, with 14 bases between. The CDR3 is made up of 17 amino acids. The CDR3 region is CASSRLPISSYNSPLHF. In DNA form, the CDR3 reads TGTGCCAGCAGCCGCCTTCCTATAAGTTCCTATAATTCACCCCTCCACTTT.

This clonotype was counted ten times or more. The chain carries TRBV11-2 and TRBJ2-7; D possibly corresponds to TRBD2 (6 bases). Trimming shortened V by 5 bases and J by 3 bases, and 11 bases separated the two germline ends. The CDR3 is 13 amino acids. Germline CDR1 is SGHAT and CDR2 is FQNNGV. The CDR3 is CASSPGTRYEQYF. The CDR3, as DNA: TGTGCCAGCAGCCCCGGGACTCGCTACGAGCAGTACTTC.

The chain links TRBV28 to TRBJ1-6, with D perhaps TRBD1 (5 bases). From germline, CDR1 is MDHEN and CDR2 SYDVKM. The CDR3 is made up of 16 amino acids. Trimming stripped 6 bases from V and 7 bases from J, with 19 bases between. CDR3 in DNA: TGTGCCAGCAGCCTTAACACCGGGGCCCAAAATTCACCCCTCCACTTT. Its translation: CASSLNTGAQNSPLHF.

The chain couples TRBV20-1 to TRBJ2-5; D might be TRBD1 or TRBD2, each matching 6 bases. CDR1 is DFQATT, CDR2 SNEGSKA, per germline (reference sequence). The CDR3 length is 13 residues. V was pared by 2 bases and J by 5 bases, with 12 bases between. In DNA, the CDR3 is TGCAGTGCTAGAAAGGGGGGCAGGGAGACCCAGTACTTC. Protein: CSARKGGRETQYF.

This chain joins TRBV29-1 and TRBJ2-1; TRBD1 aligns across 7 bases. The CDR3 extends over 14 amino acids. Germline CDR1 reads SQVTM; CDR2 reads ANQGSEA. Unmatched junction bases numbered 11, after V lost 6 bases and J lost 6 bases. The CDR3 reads CSVMPGGSGNEQFF. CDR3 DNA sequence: TGCAGCGTCATGCCAGGGGGTTCTGGCAATGAGCAGTTCTTC.

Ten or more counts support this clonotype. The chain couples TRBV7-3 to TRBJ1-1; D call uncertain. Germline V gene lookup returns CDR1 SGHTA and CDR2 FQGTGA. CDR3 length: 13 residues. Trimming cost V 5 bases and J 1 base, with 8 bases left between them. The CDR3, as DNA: TGTGCCAGCAGCCCCTCAGGGAACACTGAAGCTTTCTTT. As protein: CASSPSGNTEAFF.

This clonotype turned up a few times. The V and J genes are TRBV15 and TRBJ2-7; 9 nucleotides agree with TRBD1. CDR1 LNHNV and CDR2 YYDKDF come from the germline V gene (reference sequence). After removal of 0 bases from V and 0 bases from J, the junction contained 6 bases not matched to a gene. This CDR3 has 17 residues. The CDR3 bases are TGTGCCACCAGCAGAGATGAGGGACAGGGAATCTCCTACGAGCAGTACTTC. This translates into CATSRDEGQGISYEQYF.

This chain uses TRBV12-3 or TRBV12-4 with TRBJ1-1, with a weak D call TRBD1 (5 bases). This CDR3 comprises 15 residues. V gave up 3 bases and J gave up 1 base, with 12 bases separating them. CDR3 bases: TGTGCCAGCAGTTTCCAGGGCGGAGCGAACACTGAAGCTTTCTTT. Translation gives CASSFQGGANTEAFF.

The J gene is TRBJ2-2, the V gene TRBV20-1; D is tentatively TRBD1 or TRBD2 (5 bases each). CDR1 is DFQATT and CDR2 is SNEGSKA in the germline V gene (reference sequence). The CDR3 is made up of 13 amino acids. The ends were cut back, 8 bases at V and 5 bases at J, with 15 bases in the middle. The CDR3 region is CSSKPWGTGELFF. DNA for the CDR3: TGCAGTTCTAAACCCTGGGGGACCGGGGAGCTGTTTTTT.

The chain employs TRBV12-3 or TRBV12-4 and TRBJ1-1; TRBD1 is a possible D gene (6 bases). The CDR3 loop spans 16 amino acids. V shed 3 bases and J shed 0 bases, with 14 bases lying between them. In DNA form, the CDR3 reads TGTGCCAGCAGTTTGGGAGACAGGTCCCTGAACACTGAAGCTTTCTTT. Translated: CASSLGDRSLNTEAFF.